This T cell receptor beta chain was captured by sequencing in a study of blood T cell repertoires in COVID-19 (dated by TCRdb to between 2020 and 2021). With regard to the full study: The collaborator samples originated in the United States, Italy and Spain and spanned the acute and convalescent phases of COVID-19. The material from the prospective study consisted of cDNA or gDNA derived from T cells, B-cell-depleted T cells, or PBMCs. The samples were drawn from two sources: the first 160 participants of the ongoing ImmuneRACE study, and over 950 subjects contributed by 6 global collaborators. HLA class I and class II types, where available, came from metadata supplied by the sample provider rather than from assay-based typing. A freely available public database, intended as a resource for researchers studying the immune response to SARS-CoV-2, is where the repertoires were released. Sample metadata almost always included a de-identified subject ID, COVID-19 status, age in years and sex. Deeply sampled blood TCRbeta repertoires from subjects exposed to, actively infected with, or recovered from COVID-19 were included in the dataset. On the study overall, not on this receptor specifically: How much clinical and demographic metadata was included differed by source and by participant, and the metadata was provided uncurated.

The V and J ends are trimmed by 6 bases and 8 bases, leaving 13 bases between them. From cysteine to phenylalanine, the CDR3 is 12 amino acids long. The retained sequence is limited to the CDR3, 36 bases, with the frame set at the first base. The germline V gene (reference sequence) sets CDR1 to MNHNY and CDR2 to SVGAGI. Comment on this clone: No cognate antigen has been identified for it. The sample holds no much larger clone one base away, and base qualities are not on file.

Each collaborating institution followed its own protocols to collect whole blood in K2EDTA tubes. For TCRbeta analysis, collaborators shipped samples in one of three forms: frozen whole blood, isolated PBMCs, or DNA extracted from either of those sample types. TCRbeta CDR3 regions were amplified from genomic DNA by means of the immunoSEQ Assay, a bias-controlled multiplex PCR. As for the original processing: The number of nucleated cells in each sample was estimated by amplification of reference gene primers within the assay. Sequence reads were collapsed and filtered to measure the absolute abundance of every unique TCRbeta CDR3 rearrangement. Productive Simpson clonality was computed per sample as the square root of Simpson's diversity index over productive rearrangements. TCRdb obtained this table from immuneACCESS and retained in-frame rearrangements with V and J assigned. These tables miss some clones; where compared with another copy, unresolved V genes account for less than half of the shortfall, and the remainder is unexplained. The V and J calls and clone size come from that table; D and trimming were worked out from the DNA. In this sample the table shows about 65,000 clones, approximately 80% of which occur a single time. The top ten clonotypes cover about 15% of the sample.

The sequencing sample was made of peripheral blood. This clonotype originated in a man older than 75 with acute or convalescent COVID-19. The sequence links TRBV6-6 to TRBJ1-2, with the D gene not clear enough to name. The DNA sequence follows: TGTGCCAGCAGGCACCCGACTAAGGGCTACACCTTC. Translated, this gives CASRHPTKGYTF.